This TCR beta chain was sequenced for a study of cytomegalovirus exposure and HLA in healthy donors. Points from the study as a whole: Researchers had no immune exposure information except CMV serostatus available. When presence/absence was analysed, sequencing depth was taken to be roughly uniform across donors. Investigators reported approximately 170 TCR beta chains as tied to cytomegalovirus.

For this clone: Its target is not known.

It was with 60 Vbeta and 13 Jbeta primers that the PCR ran. Only in-frame clones appear in the TCRdb table, and some are missing; sequencing was by immunoSEQ multiplex PCR. This table has more than 90,000 clones, around 75% appearing once. Trimming removed 6 bases at V and 0 bases at J, with 14 bases between. CDR1 and CDR2 (germline): SNHLY, FYNNEI. This CDR3 region has 15 residues. The sample taken for sequencing was PBMCs. The sequence was collected from a young woman in good health and CMV-seronegative. J is TRBJ1-2 and V is TRBV2; the D gene is possibly TRBD1 (5 bases). The CDR3 here is CASRGTQVTNYGYTF. Here the CDR3 DNA reads TGTGCCAGCAGAGGGACTCAGGTGACTAACTATGGCTACACCTTC.